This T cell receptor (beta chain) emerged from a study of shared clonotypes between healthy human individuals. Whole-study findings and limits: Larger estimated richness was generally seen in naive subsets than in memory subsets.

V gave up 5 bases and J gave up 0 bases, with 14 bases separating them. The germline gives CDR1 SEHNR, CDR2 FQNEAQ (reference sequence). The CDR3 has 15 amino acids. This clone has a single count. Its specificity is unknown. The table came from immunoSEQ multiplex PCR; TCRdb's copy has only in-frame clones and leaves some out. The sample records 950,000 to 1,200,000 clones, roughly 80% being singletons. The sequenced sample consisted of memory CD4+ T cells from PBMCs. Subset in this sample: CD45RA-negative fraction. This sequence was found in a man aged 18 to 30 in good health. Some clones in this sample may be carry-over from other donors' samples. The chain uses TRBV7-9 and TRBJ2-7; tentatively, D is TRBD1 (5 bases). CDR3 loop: CASSQPQASSYEQYF. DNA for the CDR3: TGTGCCAGCAGCCAACCACAGGCGAGCTCCTACGAGCAGTACTTC.